This T cell receptor beta chain was sequenced for a study of spatial heterogeneity in lung cancer. Study-wide points: Tumoral mutation counts were tracked by counts of expanded intratumoral alpha and beta TCRs.

This clonotype was observed many times. The antigen is undetermined. The sample's time point: sample taken at primary tumor resection. TCRdb re-analysed the 5' RACE reads in MiXCR, keeping a single row per CDR3 protein. Counted here are about 14,000 distinct CDR3 sequences, over 3% occurring once; the ten biggest clones make up 17%. Trimming took off 4 bases at V and 1 base at J, with 17 bases between the two ends. This CDR3 contains 16 residues. Germline V gene sequence: CDR1 DFQATT, CDR2 SNEGSKA (reference sequence). Sequencing used lung tumor tissue, obtained at surgery. This chain uses TRBV20-1 with TRBJ2-4, with D perhaps TRBD1 (6 bases). This sequence originates from a male donor with early-stage non-small cell lung cancer. The CDR3 DNA reads TGCAGTGCTACCCTACCTGGGGGCCAGGCCAAAAACATTCAGTACTTC. It codes for CSATLPGGQAKNIQYF.